A selection of T cell receptor beta chains follows, all from one sample in a study of shared clonotypes between healthy human individuals. Data came from immunoSEQ multiplex PCR; TCRdb stores just in-frame clones and leaves some out. The sample lists around 700,000 clones; roughly 70% were seen once. Sequencing was performed on memory CD4+ T cells sorted from blood. These receptors all come from a woman aged 25-40 years in good health. CDR3s include the opening cysteine and the closing phenylalanine or tryptophan. A D gene is named only where the DNA matches it firmly. Size is omitted from some rows. Given values are once, few, many or a class for expanded clones.

cdr3_aa,cdr3_nt,d_call,clone_size,v_call,j_call
CASHRDWGGEQFF,TGCGCCAGCCACCGGGACTGGGGCGGTGAGCAGTTCTTC,NA,NA,TRBV5-1,TRBJ2-1
CASSQGRVNEKLFF,TGCGCCAGCAGTCAGGGAAGAGTGAATGAAAAACTGTTTTTT,NA,NA,TRBV23-1,TRBJ1-4
CASSLTGSGRARGETQYF,TGTGCCAGCAGCTTAACAGGTAGCGGGAGGGCCAGAGGAGAGACCCAGTACTTC,TRBD2,NA,TRBV7-3,TRBJ2-5
CASSGRGGNYGYTF,TGTGCCAGCAGTGGACGGGGGGGCAATTATGGCTACACCTTC,NA,NA,TRBV2,TRBJ1-2
CASSLSTSAPEQYF,TGCGCCAGCAGCCTTTCTACTAGCGCCCCCGAGCAGTACTTC,TRBD2,NA,TRBV4-1,TRBJ2-7
CASSRQGAHGGELFF,TGTGCCAGTAGTAGACAGGGGGCGCATGGCGGGGAGCTGTTTTTT,TRBD1,NA,TRBV19,TRBJ2-2
CASRPEVVYGYTF,TGTGCCAGCAGACCGGAGGTTGTATATGGCTACACCTTC,NA,NA,TRBV6-6,TRBJ1-2
CASSEGLTVVGEKLFF,TGTGCCAGCAGTGAAGGGTTGACAGTTGTAGGTGAAAAACTGTTTTTT,NA,few,TRBV25-1,TRBJ1-4
CASSRDRGTGNTIYF,TGTGCCAGTAGTCGGGACAGGGGTACTGGAAACACCATATATTTT,TRBD1,NA,TRBV19,TRBJ1-3
CASSLQEYGYTF,TGTGCCAGCAGCCTCCAGGAGTACGGCTACACCTTC,NA,NA,TRBV5-4,TRBJ1-2
CASSKPQGGGSNEQFF,TGTGCCAGCAGCAAACCCCAGGGTGGAGGGTCCAATGAGCAGTTCTTC,NA,NA,TRBV6-6,TRBJ2-1
CASSRPYNEQFF,TGTGCCAGCAGCCGACCATACAATGAGCAGTTCTTC,NA,NA,TRBV7-8,TRBJ2-1
CAWDIAGAYEQYF,TGTGCCTGGGACATAGCGGGAGCCTACGAGCAGTACTTC,TRBD2,once,TRBV30,TRBJ2-7
CASSAAIGPDTQYF,TGCGCCAGCAGCGCCGCTATAGGGCCAGATACGCAGTATTTT,NA,NA,TRBV5-1,TRBJ2-3
CASSGQGAPGGYTF,TGTGCCAGCAGCGGACAGGGGGCGCCGGGAGGCTACACCTTC,TRBD1,NA,TRBV2,TRBJ1-2
CSVVGTVGITNEKLFF,TGCAGCGTTGTGGGGACAGTCGGAATCACAAATGAAAAACTGTTTTTT,TRBD1,NA,TRBV29-1,TRBJ1-4
CASSIIGTSGRAYEQYF,TGTGCCAGCAGTATCATAGGGACTAGCGGGAGGGCTTACGAGCAGTACTTC,TRBD2,NA,TRBV28,TRBJ2-7
CASSQEKAGGSYEQYF,TGCGCCAGCAGCCAAGAGAAGGCAGGGGGATCCTACGAGCAGTACTTC,TRBD1,NA,TRBV4-1,TRBJ2-7
CASSKLAGGEQFF,TGTGCCAGCAGCAAACTAGCGGGAGGGGAGCAGTTCTTC,TRBD2,NA,TRBV2,TRBJ2-1
CASSLWGNQPQHF,TGTGCCAGCAGTCTCTGGGGCAATCAGCCCCAGCATTTT,NA,NA,TRBV6-6,TRBJ1-5
CASRVKAATNEKLFF,TGTGCCAGCAGGGTCAAGGCAGCAACTAATGAAAAACTGTTTTTT,NA,NA,TRBV5-8,TRBJ1-4
CASYRPGLRGYTF,TGTGCCAGCTACCGCCCCGGGCTAAGAGGCTACACCTTC,NA,NA,TRBV2,TRBJ1-2